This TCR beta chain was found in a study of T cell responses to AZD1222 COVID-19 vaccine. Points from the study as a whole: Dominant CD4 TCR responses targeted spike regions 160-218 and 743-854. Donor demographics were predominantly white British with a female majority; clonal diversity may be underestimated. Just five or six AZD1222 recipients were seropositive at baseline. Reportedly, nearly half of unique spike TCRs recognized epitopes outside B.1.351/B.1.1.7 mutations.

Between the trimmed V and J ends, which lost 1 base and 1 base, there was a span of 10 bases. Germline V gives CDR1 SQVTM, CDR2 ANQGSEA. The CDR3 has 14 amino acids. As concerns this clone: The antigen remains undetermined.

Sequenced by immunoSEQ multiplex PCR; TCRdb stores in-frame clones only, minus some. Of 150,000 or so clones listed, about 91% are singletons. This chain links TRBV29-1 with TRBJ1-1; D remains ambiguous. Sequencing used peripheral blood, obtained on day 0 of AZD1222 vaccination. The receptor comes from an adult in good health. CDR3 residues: CSVEVLTQNTEAFF. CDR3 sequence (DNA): TGCAGCGTTGAAGTCTTAACCCAGAACACTGAAGCTTTCTTT.